These 27 T cell receptor beta chains share one sample of origin, sequenced in a study of a mutant IDH1 vaccine in newly diagnosed glioma. Time point given: baseline, week 1 (first vaccination visit). The sample's treatment: pre-vaccination baseline after standard-of-care therapy. Generated by immunoSEQ multiplex PCR, the TCRdb table keeps only in-frame clones and is missing some. The sample lists around 24,000 clones, 93% seen once, with 1% to 1.5% in the top ten. The specimen was PBMCs, collected from a glioma patient treated with radiotherapy, temozolomide or both. The receptors were gathered from a man between 40 and 49 years old with glioma.

The chain recombines TRBV5-1 with TRBJ2-3; weak D call: TRBD1 (5 bases). Trimming took 0 bases from V and 1 from J, leaving 9 bases between them. Per the germline V gene, CDR1 is SGHRS and CDR2 is YFSETQ. The CDR3 covers 15 residues. In DNA, the CDR3 is TGCGCCAGCAGCTTGGGACAAGGGGGCACAGATACGCAGTATTTT. Encoded protein: CASSLGQGGTDTQYF. The whole variable domain, filled in from reference TRBV5-1 and TRBJ2-3, reads KAGVTQTPRYLIKTRGQQVTLSCSPISGHRSVSWYQQTPGQGLQFLFEYFSETQRNKGNFPGRFSGRQFSNSRSEMNVSTLELGDSALYLCASSLGQGGTDTQYFGPGTRLTVL.

This clone was detected only once. The CDR3 sequence is CASSSGYGSYEQYF. The CDR3 DNA reads TGTGCCAGTAGTTCCGGTTACGGGTCCTACGAGCAGTACTTC. The V call is TRBV19, the J call TRBJ2-7; D call uncertain. The CDR3 has 14 residues. V shed 5 bases and J shed 1 base, with 12 bases lying between them. Looked up from germline, CDR1 is LNHDA and CDR2 is SQIVND (reference sequence).

This rearrangement joins TRBV2 to TRBJ1-1; D perhaps matches TRBD1 (6 bases). Trimming left V 8 bases short and J 0 bases short, with 16 bases between. This CDR3 is 15 amino acids long. CDR1 is SNHLY and CDR2 is FYNNEI in the germline V gene. CDR3 in amino acids: CASGAGAGVNTEAFF. The DNA of the CDR3 is TGTGCCAGCGGAGCAGGGGCCGGTGTGAACACTGAAGCTTTCTTT.

The rearrangement joins TRBV28 to TRBJ1-5, with a tentative D call TRBD1 (5 bases). Trimming removed 6 bases from V and 4 bases from J, with 16 bases in between. This CDR3 has 15 residues. Germline CDR1 is MDHEN and CDR2 is SYDVKM. For the CDR3, the DNA is TGTGCCAGCAGCCACTACCGGGACGGTAATCAGCCCCAGCATTTT. This translates into CASSHYRDGNQPQHF.

The gene calls are TRBV11-3 and TRBJ2-1, with 10 bases aligning to TRBD2. This CDR3 has 16 residues. V was pared by 5 bases and J by 5 bases, with 9 bases of the junction left unmatched. Per the germline V gene, CDR1 is SGHNT and CDR2 is YENEEA. CDR3 DNA sequence: TGTGCCAGCAGCCCCCGGGGAGCGGGGGGGAACAATGAGCAGTTCTTC. Residues: CASSPRGAGGNNEQFF.

This chain joins TRBV7-2 and TRBJ1-6, with D possibly being TRBD1 (5 bases). With 2 bases removed from V and 5 bases from J, the gap between germline ends came to 13 bases. The CDR3 extends over 16 amino acids. Germline V gives CDR1 SGHTA, CDR2 FQGNSA. CDR3 nucleotide sequence: TGTGCCAGCAGCTTAAGGGCAGGGATAAATAATTCACCCCTCCACTTT. It translates to CASSLRAGINNSPLHF.

The V gene is TRBV19, the J gene TRBJ2-3; D perhaps matches TRBD1 (6 bases). The germline V and J ends were trimmed by 7 bases and 0 bases, with 17 bases remaining between them. The CDR3 loop spans 16 amino acids. Germline lookup yields CDR1 LNHDA and CDR2 SQIVND (reference sequence). In DNA form, the CDR3 reads TGTGCCAGTACCGATCGAACAGGGTATAGCACAGATACGCAGTATTTT. It encodes CASTDRTGYSTDTQYF.

The chain carries TRBV7-8 and TRBJ2-7; no reliable D call. The CDR3 runs to 14 residues. The V end was cut by 0 bases, the J end by 0 bases, with 6 bases between. The germline CDR1 and CDR2 sequences are SGHVS and FQNEAQ. The CDR3 is CASSLARNSYEQYF. The CDR3 DNA sequence: TGTGCCAGCAGCTTAGCACGGAACTCCTACGAGCAGTACTTC.

The chain couples TRBV11-2 to TRBJ1-5; TRBD1 matches at 8 bases. Trimming cost V 2 bases and J 6 bases; bases outside gene matches: 3. This CDR3 has 14 amino acids. Germline CDR1 reads SGHAT; CDR2 reads FQNNGV. The CDR3 sequence: CASSLSGGGQPQHF. For the CDR3, the DNA is TGTGCCAGCAGCTTATCAGGGGGCGGTCAGCCCCAGCATTTT.

The rearrangement links TRBV19 to TRBJ2-6; D is unclear. The length of the CDR3 is 15 residues. Between the trimmed V and J ends, which lost 6 bases and 0 bases, there was a span of 9 bases. Per germline, CDR1 LNHDA and CDR2 SQIVND (reference sequence). The CDR3 DNA reads as TGTGCCAGTAGAGGGCTAAACTCTGGGGCCAACGTCCTGACTTTC. It encodes CASRGLNSGANVLTF.

The rearrangement joins TRBV5-5 to TRBJ2-3; D not resolved. Germline V gene data show CDR1 as SGHKS and CDR2 as YYEKEE (reference sequence). The CDR3 spans 15 residues. Trimming shortened V by 4 bases and J by 2 bases, and 14 bases separated the two germline ends. Written as DNA, the CDR3 is TGTGCCAGCAGCCTGCCCAGTTCTTCCACAGATACGCAGTATTTT. Amino acid sequence: CASSLPSSSTDTQYF.

The chain combines TRBV30 with TRBJ1-2; D is uncertain. The CDR3 loop spans 12 amino acids. Trimming removed 7 bases from V and 8 bases from J, with 17 bases in between. CDR1 is GTSNPN, CDR2 SVGIG, per germline (reference sequence). The CDR3 here is CALKPDGEGYTF. As DNA, the CDR3 is TGTGCCTTAAAACCGGACGGGGAAGGCTACACCTTC. The full variable domain, in which reference TRBV30 and TRBJ1-2 provide the parts outside the CDR3, is SQTIHQWPATLVQPVGSPLSLECTVEGTSNPNLYWYRQAAGRGLQLLFYSVGIGQISSEVPQNLSASRPQDRQFILSSKKLLLSDSGFYLCALKPDGEGYTFGSGTRLTVV.

This sequence joins TRBV27 and TRBJ1-1, with 7 bases that match TRBD1. The CDR3 extends over 13 amino acids. V was pared by 1 base and J by 4 bases, with 0 bases of the junction left unmatched. CDR1 is MNHEY, CDR2 SMNVEV, per germline (reference sequence). In DNA form, the CDR3 reads TGTGCCAGCAGTTTATACAGGGGCACTGAAGCTTTCTTT. It translates to CASSLYRGTEAFF.

The V call is TRBV27, the J call TRBJ1-6; D gene unclear. The ends were cut back, 4 bases at V and 0 bases at J, with 13 bases in the middle. The CDR3 length is 17 residues. Germline V gene sequence: CDR1 MNHEY, CDR2 SMNVEV (reference sequence). The chain's CDR3 is CASSSDPGSSYNSPLHF. The CDR3 coding sequence is TGTGCCAGCAGTTCCGACCCCGGAAGCTCCTATAATTCACCCCTCCACTTT.

This chain links TRBV7-9 with TRBJ1-1, with D uncertain. The CDR3 sequence is 14 residues long. CDR1 is SEHNR and CDR2 is FQNEAQ in the germline V gene (reference sequence). Trimming pared 7 bases from V and 0 bases from J, leaving 12 bases between. For the CDR3, the DNA is TGTGCCAGCATCGTTGGACGAATGAACACTGAAGCTTTCTTT. Residues: CASIVGRMNTEAFF.

The chain links TRBV2 to TRBJ2-2, with 7 bases fitting TRBD2. V lost 6 bases and J lost 1; bases outside the gene matches: 5. This CDR3 spans 15 amino acids. CDR1 and CDR2 (germline): SNHLY, FYNNEI. CDR3 protein: CASRSTGGNTGELFF. DNA for the CDR3: TGTGCCAGCAGGTCCACGGGAGGGAACACCGGGGAGCTGTTTTTT.

The J gene is TRBJ1-2, the V gene TRBV18; D remains ambiguous. CDR1 and CDR2 from the germline V gene are KGHSH and LQKENI. This CDR3 comprises 15 residues. Trimming stripped 0 bases from V and 0 bases from J, with 8 bases between. Here the CDR3 reads CASSPPQTTNYGYTF. The CDR3 nucleotides are TGTGCCAGCTCACCACCACAGACCACTAACTATGGCTACACCTTC.

The chain links TRBV4-1 to TRBJ2-5; D assignment may be TRBD1 or TRBD2 (6 bases each). The CDR3 totals 16 residues. The V end lost 4 bases, the J end lost 0 bases, and 15 bases lay between the germline ends. Germline V gives CDR1 MGHRA, CDR2 YSYEKL. CDR3 DNA: TGCGCCAGCAGCCTCCGGGGGCGCATGTACCAAGAGACCCAGTACTTC. Encoded protein: CASSLRGRMYQETQYF.

This clone was seen only a few times. The chain joins TRBV7-9 to TRBJ2-1; TRBD2 might be the D (5 bases). CDR3 size: 13 residues. The germline V gene encodes CDR1 SEHNR and CDR2 FQNEAQ (reference sequence). V was trimmed by 2 bases and J by 9 bases, leaving 11 bases between them. CDR3: CASSLQLGVEQFF. CDR3 in DNA: TGTGCCAGCAGCTTACAACTAGGTGTTGAGCAGTTCTTC.

The genes are TRBV11-3 and TRBJ2-2; D is possibly TRBD2 (5 bases). The CDR3 loop spans 13 amino acids. Germline V gene lookup returns CDR1 SGHNT and CDR2 YENEEA. V shed 1 base and J shed 7 bases, with 7 bases lying between them. As DNA, the CDR3 is TGTGCCAGCAGCTTAGGGGGAGACGGGGAGCTGTTTTTT. It codes for CASSLGGDGELFF.

This chain links TRBV19 with TRBJ1-1; D not resolved. Germline-derived CDR1 and CDR2 are LNHDA and SQIVND (reference sequence). This CDR3 has 13 amino acids. V lost 6 bases and J lost 3, with 11 bases in between. The CDR3 is CASRDSGYTEAFF. Here the CDR3 DNA reads TGTGCCAGTAGGGACTCGGGGTACACTGAAGCTTTCTTT. The full variable domain, with the rest looked up from reference TRBV19 and TRBJ1-1, is DGGITQSPKYLFRKEGQNVTLSCEQNLNHDAMYWYRQDPGQGLRLIYYSQIVNDFQKGDIAEGYSVSREKKESFPLTVTSAQKNPTAFYLCASRDSGYTEAFFGQGTRLTVV.

The chain has TRBV5-1 and TRBJ1-2, with no clear D. The CDR3 extends over 14 amino acids. Germline values: CDR1 SGHRS, CDR2 YFSETQ. Trimming shortened V by 0 bases and J by 6 bases, and 12 bases separated the two germline ends. CDR3 protein: CASSLARTRDGYTF. The DNA of the CDR3 is TGCGCCAGCAGCTTGGCGCGCACCCGGGATGGCTACACCTTC.

V usage is TRBV7-8 and J usage is TRBJ1-5, with unresolved D. V was shortened by 1 base and J by 5 bases, with 12 bases between the two germline ends. The CDR3 spans 15 residues. Germline CDR1 and CDR2: SGHVS and FQNEAQ. The DNA for the CDR3 is TGTGCCAGCAGCTTAGTTAGAGCGTCCGATCAGCCCCAGCATTTT. It translates to CASSLVRASDQPQHF.

The chain recombines TRBV6-1 with TRBJ1-1, with D uncertain. The CDR3 length is 13 residues. V was pared by 6 bases and J by 2 bases, with 10 bases between. Germline-derived CDR1 and CDR2 are MNHNS and SASEGT. CDR3 in DNA: TGTGCCAGCAGCGGGAGTAGAAACACTGAAGCTTTCTTT. Translated, it gives CASSGSRNTEAFF.

V gene TRBV7-2 combines with J gene TRBJ2-7, with D perhaps matching TRBD2 (5 bases). Germline loops: CDR1 SGHTA, CDR2 FQGNSA. The CDR3 covers 13 residues. Trimming took off 8 bases at V and 3 bases at J, with 14 bases between the two ends. CDR3 in amino acids: CASAKDSNYEQYF. The CDR3 DNA is TGTGCCAGCGCTAAGGACTCAAACTACGAGCAGTACTTC.

The J gene is TRBJ2-1, the V gene TRBV12-5; 11 bases agree with TRBD2. Per germline, CDR1 LGHNT and CDR2 FRNRAP. The CDR3 sequence is 20 residues long. Unmatched junction bases numbered 16, after V lost 0 bases and J lost 6 bases. CDR3 DNA sequence: TGTGCTAGTGGTTTGGTACCCCTAGCGGGAGGTCGTGTTACGGTCAATGAGCAGTTCTTC. Protein product: CASGLVPLAGGRVTVNEQFF.

The chain links TRBV6-5 to TRBJ2-3; D gene uncertain. The germline V gene has CDR1 MNHEY and CDR2 SVGAGI. The CDR3 contains 14 residues. V dropped 2 bases and J dropped 0 bases, with 6 bases sitting between them. The CDR3 protein is CASSYGLSTDTQYF. The CDR3 nucleotides read TGTGCCAGCAGTTACGGGCTGAGCACAGATACGCAGTATTTT.